The next 11 T cell receptor beta chains were all read from a single sample in a study of blood T cell repertoires in COVID-19. The method was immunoSEQ multiplex PCR; TCRdb's version includes in-frame clones alone and lacks a portion of them. The sample lists over 120,000 clones, roughly 89% occurring once. The sequencing input was peripheral blood. All receptors come from a man between 60 and 75 years old with active or convalescent COVID-19.

The rearrangement uses TRBV7-2 and TRBJ2-5; 8 bases match TRBD2. CDR3 length: 14 amino acids. Germline lookup yields CDR1 SGHTA and CDR2 FQGNSA. Losses at the gene ends were 3 bases for V and 5 bases for J; bases not matched to a gene: 5. CDR3 sequence: CASSFSGGDETQYF. Written as DNA, the CDR3 is TGTGCCAGCAGCTTTTCCGGGGGGGACGAGACCCAGTACTTC.

The rearrangement links TRBV19 to TRBJ2-3, with D possibly matching TRBD2 (5 bases). The CDR3 length is 14 residues. CDR1 is LNHDA and CDR2 is SQIVND in the germline V gene (reference sequence). V shed 3 bases and J shed 2 bases, with 9 bases lying between them. In DNA, the CDR3 is TGTGCCAGTAGTATCCGGAGGTTCACAGATACGCAGTATTTT. It codes for CASSIRRFTDTQYF.

This chain uses TRBV5-1 with TRBJ2-1; no clear D. V was cut by 0 bases and J by 8 bases, with 9 bases left in between. This CDR3 comprises 13 residues. Looked up from germline, CDR1 is SGHRS and CDR2 is YFSETQ. Written as DNA, the CDR3 is TGCGCCAGCAGCTTGGGAGCTGAGGATGAGCAGTTCTTC. Protein sequence: CASSLGAEDEQFF.

The chain combines TRBV14 with TRBJ2-1; 9 nucleotides align to TRBD2. Losses at the gene ends were 0 bases for V and 10 bases for J; bases not matched to a gene: 7. Germline V CDR1 and CDR2: SGHDN, FVKESK. The CDR3 is made up of 15 amino acids. The CDR3 DNA sequence: TGTGCCAGCAGCCAAGATGGGACTAGCCTCAGGGAGCAGTTCTTC. Protein product: CASSQDGTSLREQFF.

The rearrangement joins TRBV30 to TRBJ1-2, with 11 bases aligning to TRBD1. Unmatched junction bases numbered 9, after V lost 3 bases and J lost 9 bases. The CDR3 runs 14 residues. Germline CDR1 and CDR2: GTSNPN and SVGIG (reference sequence). The CDR3 DNA reads TGTGCCTGGAGCCTTGCCCGGACAGGGGGCCGCTACACCTTC. Translated, it gives CAWSLARTGGRYTF. The full variable domain, completed using reference TRBV30 and TRBJ1-2, is SQTIHQWPATLVQPVGSPLSLECTVEGTSNPNLYWYRQAAGRGLQLLFYSVGIGQISSEVPQNLSASRPQDRQFILSSKKLLLSDSGFYLCAWSLARTGGRYTFGSGTRLTVV.

The chain uses TRBV19 and TRBJ1-2; 12 nucleotides match TRBD1. Germline trimming cut 5 bases from V and 4 bases from J; bases unmatched to any gene: 14. The CDR3 runs 18 residues. Germline V gene sequence: CDR1 LNHDA, CDR2 SQIVND (reference sequence). The CDR3 DNA sequence: TGTGCCAGTAGTCAAGACCCGGGACAGGGGGCTGGAGTCTATGGCTACACCTTC. It yields the protein CASSQDPGQGAGVYGYTF.

The chain carries TRBV9 and TRBJ2-7; 8 bases agree with TRBD1. The CDR3 runs 16 residues. V trimming: 3 bases; J trimming: 2 bases; junction bases outside the gene matches: 10. CDR1 SGDLS and CDR2 YYNGEE come from the germline V gene. The CDR3 sequence: CASSAEAGGLTYEQYF. For the CDR3, the DNA is TGTGCCAGCAGCGCCGAAGCAGGGGGCCTTACCTACGAGCAGTACTTC.

The rearrangement uses TRBV11-2 and TRBJ2-7; 9 positions match TRBD1. Germline lookup yields CDR1 SGHAT and CDR2 FQNNGV. The CDR3 totals 15 residues. Trimming at V came to 1 base and at J to 1 base, leaving 2 bases not matched to a gene. CDR3 sequence (DNA): TGTGCCAGCAGCTTAGCGACAGGGGGGTCCTACGAGCAGTACTTC. This encodes CASSLATGGSYEQYF.

The chain has TRBV6-5 and TRBJ2-3; 7 bases fit TRBD1. V trimming: 5 bases; J trimming: 2 bases; junction bases outside the gene matches: 7. CDR1 is MNHEY and CDR2 is SVGAGI in the germline V gene. The CDR3 is made up of 15 amino acids. CDR3 region: CASSTRGTATDTQYF. The DNA of the CDR3 is TGTGCCAGCAGTACTCGAGGGACAGCCACAGATACGCAGTATTTT.

The rearrangement links TRBV4-2 to TRBJ2-3; possibly TRBD1 for D (7 bases). V was pared by 4 bases and J by 9 bases, with 20 bases between. This CDR3 region has 15 residues. Germline assignment: CDR1 LGHNA and CDR2 YNFKEQ. The CDR3 DNA reads TGTGCCAGCAGCCGATATGCGGAGGGGGCGCGGACGCAGTATTTT. Translating it yields CASSRYAEGARTQYF.

The chain carries TRBV6-5 and TRBJ2-7; D remains ambiguous. Trimming removed 4 bases at V and 6 bases at J, with 10 bases between. From germline, CDR1 is MNHEY and CDR2 SVGAGI. CDR3 size: 12 residues. CDR3: CASSWLRSEQYF. As DNA, the CDR3 is TGTGCCAGCAGTTGGCTGCGGTCCGAGCAGTACTTC.